What follows are 22 T cell receptor beta chains derived from one specimen sequenced in a study of cytomegalovirus exposure and HLA in healthy donors (dated by TCRdb to 2017 to 2019). Library creation used the immunoSEQ multiplex PCR assay. A mixture of 60 forward primers for TCR Vbeta segments and 13 reverse primers for TCR Jbeta segments was used in the multiplex PCR. TCRdb's version of the immuneACCESS table is confined to in-frame rearrangements and falls short of the full clone set. An unresolved V gene accounts for under half of the shortfall where checked; the remainder is of unknown origin. In all, the sample holds 200,000 or so clones, and more than 75% of those were seen once. 3.8% of the sample is in the top ten clones. Material for sequencing was PBMCs. The receptors shown here come from a male donor in good health and CMV-seronegative.

This rearrangement joins TRBV11-3 to TRBJ1-1, with D possibly TRBD1 on 6 matching bases. Germline V CDR1 and CDR2: SGHNT, YENEEA. Trimming left V 5 bases short and J 0 bases short, with 10 bases between. CDR3 length equals 14 residues. DNA for the CDR3: TGTGCCAGCAGCCGGGACACCATGAACACTGAAGCTTTCTTT. Protein sequence: CASSRDTMNTEAFF. Full variable domain (remainder filled in from reference TRBV11-3 and TRBJ1-1): EAGVVQSPRYKIIEKKQPVAFWCNPISGHNTLYWYLQNLGQGPELLIRYENEEAVDDSQLPKDRFSAERLKGVDSTLKIQPAELGDSAVYLCASSRDTMNTEAFFGQGTRLTVV.

V and J are TRBV9 and TRBJ2-3, with D hard to call. Germline values: CDR1 SGDLS, CDR2 YYNGEE. Trimming cost V 2 bases and J 0 bases, with 7 bases left between them. This CDR3 is 14 amino acids long. DNA of the CDR3: TGTGCCAGCAGCGTCTGGCGGAGCACAGATACGCAGTATTTT. Its translation: CASSVWRSTDTQYF.

This chain joins TRBV27 and TRBJ1-3; D ambiguous. Trimming left V 5 bases short and J 2 bases short, with 7 bases between. Looked up from germline, CDR1 is MNHEY and CDR2 is SMNVEV (reference sequence). The CDR3 is 13 residues long. The CDR3 DNA sequence: TGTGCCAGCAGTCCCACAACTGGAAACACCATATATTTT. This sequence encodes CASSPTTGNTIYF.

The chain has TRBV11-1 and TRBJ2-6; TRBD1 might be the D (6 bases). The CDR3 spans 17 residues. The germline V gene has CDR1 SGHAT and CDR2 FQDESV (reference sequence). The germline V and J ends were trimmed by 4 bases and 0 bases, with 13 bases remaining between them. The CDR3 sequence: CASSSRGGISGANVLTF. In DNA form, the CDR3 reads TGTGCCAGCAGCTCTAGAGGGGGAATCTCTGGGGCCAACGTCCTGACTTTC.

J is TRBJ2-3 and V is TRBV7-3; TRBD2 matches 11 bases. The CDR3 runs to 15 residues. V lost 5 bases to trimming and J lost 7 bases; unmatched junction nucleotides: 8. In germline, CDR1 is SGHTA, CDR2 FQGTGA. This CDR3 reads CASSPTSGAAYTQYF. Here the CDR3 DNA reads TGTGCCAGCAGCCCGACTAGCGGGGCAGCCTATACGCAGTATTTT. The full variable domain, completed using reference TRBV7-3 and TRBJ2-3, is GAGVSQTPSNKVTEKGKYVELRCDPISGHTALYWYRQSLGQGPEFLIYFQGTGAADDSGLPNDRFFAVRPEGSVSTLKIQRTERGDSAVYLCASSPTSGAAYTQYFGPGTRLTVL.

This clone was counted only a few times. The same CDR3 is also encoded by other DNA sequences in this sample. This chain connects TRBV19 to TRBJ2-7; the D gene is possibly TRBD1 (5 bases). The CDR3 consists of 12 residues. Trimming took 3 bases from V and 3 from J, leaving 6 bases between them. Germline CDR1 reads LNHDA; CDR2 reads SQIVND (reference sequence). The CDR3 loop reads CASSIQGYEQYF. CDR3 nucleotide sequence: TGTGCCAGTAGTATTCAGGGCTACGAGCAGTACTTC. Looking up the rest from reference TRBV19 and TRBJ2-7 gives the full variable domain: DGGITQSPKYLFRKEGQNVTLSCEQNLNHDAMYWYRQDPGQGLRLIYYSQIVNDFQKGDIAEGYSVSREKKESFPLTVTSAQKNPTAFYLCASSIQGYEQYFGPGTRLTVT.

This chain's CDR3 is CASSTTGLAGGGQETQYF. The CDR3 nucleotides are TGTGCCAGCAGCACAACGGGACTAGCGGGAGGGGGACAAGAGACCCAGTACTTC. The V and J genes are TRBV13 and TRBJ2-5, with TRBD2 identical over 16 bases. The CDR3 spans 18 residues. Germline V gene data show CDR1 as PRHDT and CDR2 as FYEKMQ (reference sequence). Trimming removed 5 bases from V and 2 bases from J; junction bases left unmatched: 8.

V is TRBV4-1 and J is TRBJ2-1; 9 bases match TRBD2. Germline assignment: CDR1 MGHRA and CDR2 YSYEKL. The CDR3 runs to 15 residues. Trimming cost V 0 bases and J 6 bases; bases outside gene matches: 3. Written as DNA, the CDR3 is TGCGCCAGCAGCCAAGAGGTGACTAGCGGCAATGAGCAGTTCTTC. Translated: CASSQEVTSGNEQFF.

This chain connects TRBV27 to TRBJ2-7; 8 nucleotides line up with TRBD2. The CDR3 has 15 residues. The germline gives CDR1 MNHEY, CDR2 SMNVEV (reference sequence). With 5 bases clipped from V and 1 base from J, the junction kept 7 bases outside the gene matches. CDR3 in amino acids: CASSDWGGRSYEQYF. CDR3 in DNA: TGTGCCAGCAGTGATTGGGGCGGGAGGTCCTACGAGCAGTACTTC.

This clone showed up just a few times. The V and J genes are TRBV29-1 and TRBJ1-5, with D perhaps matching TRBD1 (6 bases). Germline loops: CDR1 SQVTM, CDR2 ANQGSEA. The V and J ends lost 4 bases and 7 bases respectively, with 14 bases between them. The CDR3 runs to 13 residues. The CDR3 DNA reads TGCAGCGTTGGGGACACTGGCCAGCAGCCCCAGCATTTT. Amino acid sequence: CSVGDTGQQPQHF.

V usage is TRBV28 and J usage is TRBJ1-4, with a weak D call TRBD1 (5 bases). Between the trimmed V and J ends, which lost 7 bases and 8 bases, there was a span of 17 bases. The germline V gene has CDR1 MDHEN and CDR2 SYDVKM. CDR3 length: 14 residues. The CDR3 region is CASMALGGLEKLFF. CDR3 nucleotide sequence: TGTGCCAGCATGGCATTGGGGGGGTTGGAAAAACTGTTTTTT.

The V and J genes are TRBV6-1 and TRBJ2-3, with D unresolved. The CDR3 runs to 12 residues. With 0 bases removed from V and 8 bases from J, the gap between germline ends came to 6 bases. Germline values: CDR1 MNHNS, CDR2 SASEGT. The CDR3 DNA is TGTGCCAGCAGTGAAGCGGCCCGTACGCAGTATTTT. Translation: CASSEAARTQYF.

The genes are TRBV5-1 and TRBJ1-4; D is perhaps TRBD1 (5 bases). There are 15 residues in the CDR3. CDR1 is SGHRS, CDR2 YFSETQ, per germline. Trimming stripped 4 bases from V and 2 bases from J, with 12 bases between. The CDR3 DNA reads TGCGCCAGCAGCGACACAGGCTTGACTAATGAAAAACTGTTTTTT. Encoded protein: CASSDTGLTNEKLFF.

V usage is TRBV9 and J usage is TRBJ2-2, with D possibly TRBD1 on 6 matching bases. Germline V gives CDR1 SGDLS, CDR2 YYNGEE. V dropped 4 bases and J dropped 0 bases, with 10 bases sitting between them. The CDR3 sequence is 15 residues long. CDR3 DNA sequence: TGTGCCAGCAGCTCCCGACAGGCGAACACCGGGGAGCTGTTTTTT. Its translation is CASSSRQANTGELFF.

The rearrangement uses TRBV7-3 and TRBJ2-5, with D tentatively TRBD2 (6 bases). Gene TRBJ2-7 matches the end of the DNA better, so the J call may be wrong. Germline V gene lookup returns CDR1 SGHTA and CDR2 FQGTGA. The CDR3 loop spans 14 amino acids. The DNA for the CDR3 is TGTGCCAGCAGCCTCGGGGCGGGACCCTACGAGCAGTACTTC. Amino acids: CASSLGAGPYEQYF.

The chain links TRBV11-2 to TRBJ1-2; 10 bases fit TRBD1. Germline V gene sequence: CDR1 SGHAT, CDR2 FQNNGV. The trim removed 8 bases at V and 3 bases at J, leaving 9 bases unmatched. The length of the CDR3 is 15 residues. The CDR3 loop reads CASGGTGAPDYGYTF. The DNA of the CDR3 is TGTGCCAGCGGGGGGACAGGGGCGCCCGACTATGGCTACACCTTC.

The J gene is TRBJ2-4, the V gene TRBV6-5; 11 bases are shared with TRBD2. This CDR3 contains 15 residues. The J segment lost 3 bases and the V segment lost 9 bases, leaving 7 bases of the junction unmatched. Germline CDR1 is MNHEY and CDR2 is SVGAGI. The CDR3 coding sequence is TGTGCCAGTGCCGGGACTAGCGGCTACAAAAACATTCAGTACTTC. This encodes CASAGTSGYKNIQYF.

V is TRBV5-1 and J is TRBJ1-1; possible D gene TRBD1, 5 bases. There are 15 residues in the CDR3. Germline lookup yields CDR1 SGHRS and CDR2 YFSETQ. Trimming removed 3 bases from V and 4 bases from J, with 16 bases in between. The CDR3 here is CASSSRRVQGTEAFF. The CDR3 region has the DNA TGCGCCAGCAGCTCGCGCAGGGTTCAGGGCACTGAAGCTTTCTTT.

The chain links TRBV4-1 to TRBJ2-7, with D maybe TRBD1 (7 bases). The V gene's germline CDR1 is MGHRA and CDR2 YSYEKL. This CDR3 spans 14 amino acids. Trimming removed 1 base at V and 4 bases at J, with 11 bases between. This CDR3 is CASSQAPGGYEQYF. The CDR3 nucleotides read TGCGCCAGCAGCCAAGCCCCAGGGGGGTACGAGCAGTACTTC.

The CDR3 DNA is TGTGCCAGTCTCAAGTGGGGAGAGGGAAACACCGGGGAGCTGTTTTTT. Translation: CASLKWGEGNTGELFF. The chain has TRBV19 and TRBJ2-2; perhaps TRBD2 as D (5 bases). CDR3 length: 16 residues. V was trimmed by 8 bases and J by 2 bases, leaving 18 bases between them. Germline V gene data show CDR1 as LNHDA and CDR2 as SQIVND (reference sequence).

The chain links TRBV19 to TRBJ2-2; TRBD1 aligns across 7 bases. This CDR3 region has 13 residues. The ends lost 7 bases at V and 8 bases at J; junction bases unmatched: 7. Germline lookup yields CDR1 LNHDA and CDR2 SQIVND (reference sequence). CDR3 bases: TGTGCCAGTACGACAGGGAATAGGGGGGAGCTGTTTTTT. Protein sequence: CASTTGNRGELFF.

This clone was recorded a few times. The chain recombines TRBV7-6 with TRBJ1-2; 7 bases align to TRBD1. V shed 4 bases, J shed 0 bases, and the junction held 5 bases outside the gene matches. Germline lookup yields CDR1 SGHVS and CDR2 FNYEAQ. The CDR3 sequence is 15 residues long. The CDR3 region is CASSSAGQTNYGYTF. In DNA, the CDR3 is TGTGCCAGCAGCTCCGCGGGACAGACTAACTATGGCTACACCTTC.